This T cell receptor (beta chain) was sequenced for a study of Ad26.COV2.S vaccination and SARS-CoV-2 variants (dated by TCRdb to the early 2020s). General notes on the study: Donors in the vaccine arm were drawn from COV1001, a phase I-IIa trial of Ad26.COV2.S in healthy adults that was multicentre, randomized, double-blind and placebo-controlled. Participants in the trial were split at random into five groups of five each, receiving low-dose or high-dose Ad26.COV2.S once or twice, or else placebo on both occasions. Ad26.COV2.S was administered intramuscularly at 5 x 10^10 or 1 x 10^11 viral particles, either as a single shot or as two shots given 56 days apart. Blinding of investigators to trial group allocation was maintained during experiments and outcome assessment. A total of some 30 samples were included in the TCR-sequenced set, comprising around 19 Ad26.COV2.S vaccine recipients, 5 placebo recipients and 8 SARS-CoV-2 convalescent individuals. Sequencing of the TCRbeta repertoire served to evaluate the specificity and breadth of SARS-CoV-2-reactive T cell receptors following Ad26.COV2.S vaccination. General conclusions and limits of the study: Vaccine and placebo recipients had similar non-spike TCR breadth, a finding consistent with the vaccine containing only spike. After vaccination, substantial breadth of spike-specific CD8+ and CD4+ T cell responses was reported. Higher spike-specific TCR breadth was observed in Ad26.COV2.S recipients than in placebo recipients (P = 0.0014). The study lacked the statistical power to compare responses across vaccine doses or regimens. It was noted by the authors that total T cell responses may have been underestimated by the TCR breadth and depth analyses.

TCRbeta CDR3 regions were sequenced with the immunoSEQ Assay. After extraction, genomic DNA underwent amplification by bias-controlled multiplex PCR, followed by high-throughput sequencing. Per the original workflow: To quantify the absolute abundance of each unique TCRbeta CDR3 region, sequences were collapsed and filtered. Usable DNA was measured by amplifying reference genes present in all nucleated cells, and TCRbeta template counts were normalized to that usable DNA to estimate T cell fraction. Repertoire TCRs were annotated as SARS-CoV-2-specific by exact matching of V gene, CDR3 amino acid sequence and J gene to a known reactive TCR set. The reference SARS-CoV-2 TCR set was derived from MIRA and filtered for enrichment in COVID-19-positive ImmuneCODE repertoires, a step that removed public or cross-reactive TCRs. Using the MIRA antigens, annotated TCRs were further analysed by specific ORF or by position within an ORF. Breadth was defined as annotated unique rearrangements over total unique productive rearrangements; depth was the summed frequency of those rearrangements. TCR breadth was compared between groups using two-sided Wilcoxon rank-sum tests. The table was pulled from immuneACCESS by TCRdb, which kept in-frame rearrangements only. Such tables lose some clones; where checked, under half of the loss comes from unresolved V genes, and the rest has no known cause. Clonal size and the V and J genes are those of that table, whereas D and trimming came from the DNA. This sample gives around 450,000 clones in total; around 89% of them show up just once. The top ten constitute 3.6% of the sample.

CDR1 and CDR2 (LGHNA, YNFKEQ) derive from the germline V gene. Trimming at the junction amounts to 1 base on V and 2 bases on J, and the germline ends lie 18 bases apart. The CDR3 runs 17 amino acids, cysteine and phenylalanine included. This entry keeps only the CDR3 DNA: 51 bases, framed from base 1. This clone was found once. Its target antigen remains unknown. No quality values exist for individual bases; no much larger clone is one base distant. Read against the paper, the sample's treatment or condition label means: some 19 received Ad26.COV2.S at low or high dose, single or two shots; roughly 5 received placebo; per-sample allocation not given. Repertoires of vaccine and placebo recipients were sequenced from samples taken on day 63 after the first injection. Between 29 July and 7 August 2020, Cohort 1b enrolled about 27 adults aged 18-55 years at one site in Boston, USA. As a vaccine, Ad26.COV2.S was a replication-incompetent adenovirus type 26 vector that expressed a prefusion-stabilized SARS-CoV-2 spike protein derived from the original Wuhan strain.

The specimen comprised peripheral blood, sampled in a trial of Ad26.COV2.S vaccine versus placebo. This TCR was sampled from a person between 18 and 59 years old who received the Ad26.COV2.S COVID-19 vaccine or a placebo. The chain is encoded by TRBV4-2 joined to TRBJ2-7, with the D gene too uncertain to name. The bases read TGTGCCAGCAGCCAAGTCATGGTTGGGAATAGGGCCTACGAGCAGTACTTC. Translated, it gives CASSQVMVGNRAYEQYF.